Shown below are 9 T cell receptor beta chains from a single sample sequenced in a study of T cell changes during pregnancy in multiple sclerosis. Libraries were prepared by immunoSEQ multiplex PCR; TCRdb keeps only in-frame clonotypes and omits some of them. Of roughly 70,000 clones in the sample, about nine tenths are singletons; the top ten hold about 3%. The sample consisted of peripheral blood, taken before pregnancy. All receptors derive from a female donor with multiple sclerosis, enrolled in a pregnancy study.

The chain combines TRBV10-1 with TRBJ2-2; D not certain. The CDR3 is made up of 12 amino acids. Germline CDR1 WNHNN, CDR2 SYGVQD (reference sequence). Trimming took 2 bases from V and 6 from J, leaving 4 bases between them. CDR3 DNA sequence: TGCGCCAGCAGTGAGGGGCCCGGGGAGCTGTTTTTT. Its protein is CASSEGPGELFF.

In this sample, this clone turned up a few times. The V and J genes are TRBV6-6 and TRBJ2-7, with TRBD1 as a possible D gene (6 bases). The CDR3 spans 14 residues. CDR1 is MNHNY and CDR2 is SVGAGI in the germline V gene (reference sequence). The V end was cut by 6 bases, the J end by 0 bases, with 12 bases between. The CDR3 region is CASSLGQYSYEQYF. In nucleotides, the CDR3 is TGTGCCAGCAGCCTCGGACAGTACTCCTACGAGCAGTACTTC.

The V gene is TRBV20-1, the J gene TRBJ2-1; D uncertain. The ends were cut back, 5 bases at V and 6 bases at J, with 8 bases in the middle. CDR1 is DFQATT and CDR2 is SNEGSKA in the germline V gene (reference sequence). The CDR3 is 11 amino acids. CDR3: CSALLANEQFF. CDR3 nucleotide sequence: TGCAGTGCTCTCTTGGCCAATGAGCAGTTCTTC.

The chain joins TRBV7-8 to TRBJ2-7, with a possible D match to TRBD1 (6 bases). Trimming cost V 5 bases and J 5 bases, with 19 bases left between them. The CDR3 consists of 15 residues. Per the germline V gene, CDR1 is SGHVS and CDR2 is FQNEAQ. This CDR3 reads CASSAHREVLDEQYF. CDR3 DNA: TGTGCCAGCAGCGCCCACAGGGAAGTTCTCGACGAGCAGTACTTC.

This clone was counted between two and nine times. CDR3 sequence: CASSTNNSPLHF. The CDR3 nucleotides read TGTGCCAGCAGCACAAATAATTCACCCCTCCACTTT. This chain joins TRBV11-2 and TRBJ1-6; D is unclear. The V end was cut by 5 bases, the J end by 5 bases, with 4 bases between. CDR3 length equals 12 residues. The germline V gene has CDR1 SGHAT and CDR2 FQNNGV.

V gene TRBV7-2 combines with J gene TRBJ2-1, with 7 bases that match TRBD2. Germline V gives CDR1 SGHTA, CDR2 FQGNSA. Unmatched junction bases numbered 10, after V lost 5 bases and J lost 15 bases. The length of the CDR3 is 12 residues. CDR3 coding DNA: TGTGCCAGCAGCAAGGGCGGGGCGGGAGTGTTCTTC. As protein: CASSKGGAGVFF. The full variable domain, completed using reference TRBV7-2 and TRBJ2-1, is GAGVSQSPSNKVTEKGKDVELRCDPISGHTALYWYRQSLGQGLEFLIYFQGNSAPDKSGLPSDRFSAERTGGSVSTLTIQRTQQEDSAVYLCASSKGGAGVFFGPGTRLTVL.

V is TRBV5-1 and J is TRBJ2-2; the D gene is possibly TRBD2 (5 bases). The V gene's germline CDR1 is SGHRS and CDR2 YFSETQ. The CDR3 is 15 amino acids. Trimming pared 0 bases from V and 4 bases from J, leaving 10 bases between. The CDR3 here is CASSLAGDVTGELFF. The CDR3, as DNA: TGCGCCAGCAGCTTGGCCGGGGATGTCACCGGGGAGCTGTTTTTT.

The chain combines TRBV30 with TRBJ2-1; 8 positions match TRBD2. Germline V gene sequence: CDR1 GTSNPN, CDR2 SVGIG (reference sequence). The CDR3 sequence is 13 residues long. With 3 bases clipped from V and 9 bases from J, the junction kept 7 bases outside the gene matches. CDR3 DNA: TGTGCCTGGAGCGTCAACAGCGGGGGTGAGCAGTTCTTC. It yields the protein CAWSVNSGGEQFF.

The rearrangement links TRBV7-9 to TRBJ2-7; D is perhaps TRBD1 (6 bases). The CDR3 length is 12 residues. CDR1 is SEHNR, CDR2 FQNEAQ, per germline (reference sequence). V dropped 5 bases and J dropped 3 bases, with 8 bases sitting between them. The CDR3: CASSRGGYEQYF. The CDR3 DNA reads as TGTGCCAGCAGCCGAGGGGGCTACGAGCAGTACTTC.